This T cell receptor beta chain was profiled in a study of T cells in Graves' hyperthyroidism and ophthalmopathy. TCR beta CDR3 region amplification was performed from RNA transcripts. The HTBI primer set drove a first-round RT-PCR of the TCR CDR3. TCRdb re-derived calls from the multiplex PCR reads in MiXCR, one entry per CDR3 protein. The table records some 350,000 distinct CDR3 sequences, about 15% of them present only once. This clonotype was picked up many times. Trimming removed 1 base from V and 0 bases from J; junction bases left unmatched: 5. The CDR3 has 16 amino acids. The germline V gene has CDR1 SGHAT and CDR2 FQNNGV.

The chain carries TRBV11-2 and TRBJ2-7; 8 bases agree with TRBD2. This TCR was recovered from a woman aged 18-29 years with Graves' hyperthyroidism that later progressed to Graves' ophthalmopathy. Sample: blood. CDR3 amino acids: CASSLASGHPSYEQYF. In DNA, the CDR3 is TGTGCCAGCAGCTTAGCTAGCGGGCATCCCTCCTACGAGCAGTACTTC.